A few counts support the clone carrying this T cell receptor beta chain. V shed 0 bases and J shed 1 base, with 13 bases lying between them. This CDR3 region has 18 residues. Germline lookup yields CDR1 SGHVS and CDR2 FQNEAQ. The source of the sample is a study of cytotoxic CD8 clonotypes in ibrutinib-treated CLL. Clones were read by immunoSEQ multiplex PCR, and TCRdb kept only the in-frame ones, dropping some. The sample records some 200,000 clones, about two thirds being singletons. This sequence joins TRBV7-8 and TRBJ2-6; D possibly corresponds to TRBD1 (5 bases). This TCR was recovered from a human donor with chronic lymphocytic leukemia. The sample here was PBMCs, taken after 24 months of ibrutinib treatment. The CDR3 spells CASSLARTTRSGANVLTF. The DNA for the CDR3 is TGTGCCAGCAGCTTAGCGCGGACAACCAGATCTGGGGCCAACGTCCTGACTTTC.